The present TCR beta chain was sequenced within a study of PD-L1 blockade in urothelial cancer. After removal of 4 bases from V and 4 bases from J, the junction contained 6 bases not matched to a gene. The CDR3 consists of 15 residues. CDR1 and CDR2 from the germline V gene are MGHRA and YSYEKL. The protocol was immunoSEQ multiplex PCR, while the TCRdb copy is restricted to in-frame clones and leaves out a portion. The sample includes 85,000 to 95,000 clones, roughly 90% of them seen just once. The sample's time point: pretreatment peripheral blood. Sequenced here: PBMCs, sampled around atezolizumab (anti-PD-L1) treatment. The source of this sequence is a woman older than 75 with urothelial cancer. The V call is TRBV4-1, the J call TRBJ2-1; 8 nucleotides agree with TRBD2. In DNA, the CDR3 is TGCGCCAGCAGCCCGGGACTAGGGATATACAATGAGCAGTTCTTC. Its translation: CASSPGLGIYNEQFF.